This TCR beta chain was retrieved from a study of cytomegalovirus exposure and HLA in healthy donors. Study as a whole: Of several hundred genotyped donors, 81% clustered with self-reported Caucasian donors. Study conclusions and caveats: Later analysis showed most CMV-associated TCR beta chains appearing HLA-restricted. Productive rates of about 90% or about 30% were seen for most TCR beta V segments in an earlier analysis.

13 Jbeta primers and 60 Vbeta primers were used for the PCR. Clones were sequenced by immunoSEQ multiplex PCR, and TCRdb holds only the in-frame ones, with some missing. The repertoire holds about 94,000 clones, with roughly 80% as singletons. The sample holds a few counts of this clone. Its specificity is unknown. The CDR3 spans 14 residues. Trimming took 6 bases from V and 5 from J, leaving 16 bases between them. Per the germline V gene, CDR1 is MNHEY and CDR2 is SMNVEV (reference sequence). In nominal health when sampled, donors likely had unrecorded immune exposures nonetheless. The sequence came from a woman aged 60-75 years in good health and CMV-seronegative. The chain recombines TRBV27 with TRBJ1-1; no clear D. Sample: PBMCs. CDR3 sequence: CASRGKRARTEAFF. CDR3 bases: TGTGCCAGCAGAGGAAAGCGGGCTCGGACTGAAGCTTTCTTT.